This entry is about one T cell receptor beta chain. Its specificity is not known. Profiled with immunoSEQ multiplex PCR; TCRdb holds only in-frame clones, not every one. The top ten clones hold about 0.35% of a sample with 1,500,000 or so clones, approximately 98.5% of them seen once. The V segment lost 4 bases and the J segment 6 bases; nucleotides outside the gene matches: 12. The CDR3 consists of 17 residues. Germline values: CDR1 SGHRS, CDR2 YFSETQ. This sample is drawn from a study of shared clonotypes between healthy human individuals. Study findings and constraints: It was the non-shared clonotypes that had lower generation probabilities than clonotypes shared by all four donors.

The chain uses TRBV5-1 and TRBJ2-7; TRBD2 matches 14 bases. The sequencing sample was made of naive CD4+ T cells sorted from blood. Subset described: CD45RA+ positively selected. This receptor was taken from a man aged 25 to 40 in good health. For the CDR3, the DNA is TGCGCCAGCAGCATCTCAGGACTAGCGGGAGGCTTTGTCGAGCAGTACTTC. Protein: CASSISGLAGGFVEQYF.